This T cell receptor beta chain appears in the sequencing data of a study of CDR3 diversity in severe acne. Germline V lookup: CDR1 DFQATT, CDR2 SNEGSKA (reference sequence). This CDR3 is 14 amino acids long. Between the trimmed V and J ends, which lost 3 bases and 2 bases, there was a span of 13 bases. TCRdb re-derived calls from the PCR reads in MiXCR, one entry per CDR3 protein. Of more than 80,000 distinct CDR3 sequences detected, roughly 49% appear once; the ten largest clones hold around a tenth. This clonotype was seen repeatedly, ten times or more. The genes are TRBV20-1 and TRBJ1-2; weak D call: TRBD1 (6 bases). The sequenced sample consisted of blood. The receptor was derived from a male donor with severe acne vulgaris. The CDR3 loop is CSASREGGNYGYTF. In DNA form, the CDR3 reads TGCAGTGCTAGTAGAGAGGGGGGCAACTATGGCTACACCTTC.